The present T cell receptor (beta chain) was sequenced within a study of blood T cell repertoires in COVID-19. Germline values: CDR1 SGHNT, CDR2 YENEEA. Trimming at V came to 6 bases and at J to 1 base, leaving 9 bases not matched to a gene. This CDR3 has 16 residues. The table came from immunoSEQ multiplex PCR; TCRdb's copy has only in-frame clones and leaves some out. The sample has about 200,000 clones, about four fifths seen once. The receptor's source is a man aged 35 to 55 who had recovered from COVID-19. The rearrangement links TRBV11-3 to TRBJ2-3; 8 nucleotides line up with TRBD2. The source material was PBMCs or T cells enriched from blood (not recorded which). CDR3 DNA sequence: TGTGCCAGCAGTTTCACCGGGGGGGCGGGCACAGATACGCAGTATTTT. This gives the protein CASSFTGGAGTDTQYF.